Reported below is one T cell receptor beta chain. This specimen belongs to a study of blood T cell repertoires in COVID-19. Study-wide context: The United States, Italy and Spain were the sources of the acute and convalescent COVID-19 samples. T cells, B-cell-depleted T cells, or PBMCs supplied cDNA or gDNA.

In the authors' methods: Amplifying reference gene primers gave estimates of nucleated cell counts. TCRdb's table, derived via immunoSEQ multiplex PCR, lists solely in-frame clones and lacks some. Clonal size and the V and J genes are those of that table, whereas D and trimming came from the DNA. The table includes about 140,000 clones, 87% detected once. Trimming stripped 2 bases from V and 5 bases from J, with 12 bases between. The germline gives CDR1 MNHNS, CDR2 SASEGT. The CDR3 totals 14 residues. The genes are TRBV6-1 and TRBJ1-1, with D possibly being TRBD1 (6 bases). The TCR sequence derives from a man between 45 and 60 years old who had recovered from COVID-19. Sequencing was performed on peripheral blood. The CDR3 loop reads CASSEHPTGTEAFF. CDR3 DNA sequence: TGTGCCAGCAGTGAACACCCGACAGGAACTGAAGCTTTCTTT.